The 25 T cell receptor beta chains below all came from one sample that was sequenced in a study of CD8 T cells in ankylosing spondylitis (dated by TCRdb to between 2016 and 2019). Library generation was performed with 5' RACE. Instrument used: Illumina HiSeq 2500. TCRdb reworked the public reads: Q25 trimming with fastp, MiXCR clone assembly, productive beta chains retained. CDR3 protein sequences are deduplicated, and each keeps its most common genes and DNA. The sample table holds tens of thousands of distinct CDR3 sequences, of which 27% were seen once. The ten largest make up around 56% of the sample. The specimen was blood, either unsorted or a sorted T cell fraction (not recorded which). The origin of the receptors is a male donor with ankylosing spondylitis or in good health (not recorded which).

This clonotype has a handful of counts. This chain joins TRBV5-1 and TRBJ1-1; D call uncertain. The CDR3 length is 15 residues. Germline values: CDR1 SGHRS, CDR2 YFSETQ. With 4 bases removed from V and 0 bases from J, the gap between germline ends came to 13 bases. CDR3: CASSLGQWMNTEAFF. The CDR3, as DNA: TGCGCCAGCAGCCTAGGGCAGTGGATGAACACTGAAGCTTTCTTT.

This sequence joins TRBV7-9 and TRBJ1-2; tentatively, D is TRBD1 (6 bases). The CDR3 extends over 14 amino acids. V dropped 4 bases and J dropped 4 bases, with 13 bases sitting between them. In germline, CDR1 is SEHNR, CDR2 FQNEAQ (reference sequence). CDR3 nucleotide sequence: TGTGCCAGCAGCTCGATACAGGGTAGCTATGGCTACACCTTC. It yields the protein CASSSIQGSYGYTF.

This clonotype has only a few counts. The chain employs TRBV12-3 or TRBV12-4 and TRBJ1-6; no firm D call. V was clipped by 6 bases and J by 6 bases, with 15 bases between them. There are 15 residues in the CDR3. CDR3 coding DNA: TGTGCCAGCAGCCGCGACGGACGGACTAATTCACCCCTCCACTTT. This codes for CASSRDGRTNSPLHF.

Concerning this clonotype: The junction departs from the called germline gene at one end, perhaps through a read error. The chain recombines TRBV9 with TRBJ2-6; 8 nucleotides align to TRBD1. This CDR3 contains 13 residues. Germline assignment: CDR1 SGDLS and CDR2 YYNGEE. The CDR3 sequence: CASSVAAGGTLAF. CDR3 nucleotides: TGTGCCAGCAGCGTAGCGGCAGGGGGCACCTTAGCTTTC.

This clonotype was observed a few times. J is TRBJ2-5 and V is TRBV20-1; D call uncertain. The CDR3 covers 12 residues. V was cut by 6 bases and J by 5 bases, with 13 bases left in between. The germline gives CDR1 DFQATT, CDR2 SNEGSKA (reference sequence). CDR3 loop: CSAGYLLETQYF. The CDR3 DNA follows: TGCAGTGCAGGGTACCTTTTGGAGACCCAGTACTTC.

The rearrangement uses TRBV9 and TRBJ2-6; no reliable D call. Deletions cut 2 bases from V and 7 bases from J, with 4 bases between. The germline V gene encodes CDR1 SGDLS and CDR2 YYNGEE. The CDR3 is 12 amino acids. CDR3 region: CASSVGANVLTF. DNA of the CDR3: TGTGCCAGCAGCGTTGGAGCCAACGTCCTGACTTTC.

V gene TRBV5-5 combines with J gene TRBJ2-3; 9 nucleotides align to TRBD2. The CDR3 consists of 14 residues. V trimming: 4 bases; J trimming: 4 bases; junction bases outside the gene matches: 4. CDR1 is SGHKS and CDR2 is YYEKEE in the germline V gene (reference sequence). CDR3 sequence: CASSRRTSADTQYF. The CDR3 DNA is TGTGCCAGCAGCCGAAGGACTAGCGCAGATACGCAGTATTTT.

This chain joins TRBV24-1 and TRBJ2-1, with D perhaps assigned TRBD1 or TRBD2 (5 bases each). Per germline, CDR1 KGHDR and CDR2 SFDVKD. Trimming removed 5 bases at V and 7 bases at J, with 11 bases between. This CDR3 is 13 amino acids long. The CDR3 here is CATSAGALNEQFF. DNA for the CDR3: TGTGCCACCAGTGCCGGGGCCTTGAATGAGCAGTTCTTC.

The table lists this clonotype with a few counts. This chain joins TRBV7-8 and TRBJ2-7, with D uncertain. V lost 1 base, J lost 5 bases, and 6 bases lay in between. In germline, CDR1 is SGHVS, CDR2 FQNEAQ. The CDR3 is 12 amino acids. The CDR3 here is CASSLGTHEQYV. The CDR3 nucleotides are TGTGCCAGCAGCTTAGGAACCCACGAGCAGTACGTC.

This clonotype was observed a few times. CDR3: CASSAPGTRRDTQYF. The CDR3 nucleotides read TGTGCCAGCAGCGCCCCCGGGACTAGGCGAGATACGCAGTATTTT. The gene calls are TRBV9 and TRBJ2-3; 8 bases are a match to TRBD2. This CDR3 is built from 15 residues. Germline trimming cut 3 bases from V and 5 bases from J; bases unmatched to any gene: 8. Germline assignment: CDR1 SGDLS and CDR2 YYNGEE.

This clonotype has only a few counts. CDR3 DNA sequence: TGTGCCAGCAGCTTAGCGCCGGAGAACACTGAAGCTTTCTTT. Translation: CASSLAPENTEAFF. The chain has TRBV7-2 and TRBJ1-1; D gene unclear. The CDR3 totals 14 residues. V was pared by 0 bases and J by 1 base, with 6 bases between. CDR1 is SGHTA and CDR2 is FQGNSA in the germline V gene. The whole variable domain, remainder taken from reference TRBV7-2 and TRBJ1-1, is GAGVSQSPSNKVTEKGKDVELRCDPISGHTALYWYRQSLGQGLEFLIYFQGNSAPDKSGLPSDRFSAERTGGSVSTLTIQRTQQEDSAVYLCASSLAPENTEAFFGQGTRLTVV.

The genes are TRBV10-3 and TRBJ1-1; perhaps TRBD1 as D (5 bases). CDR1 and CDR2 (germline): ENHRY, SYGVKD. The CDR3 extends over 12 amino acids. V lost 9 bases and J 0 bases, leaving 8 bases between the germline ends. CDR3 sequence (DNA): TGTGCCATGAGACAGTTGAACACTGAAGCTTTCTTT. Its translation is CAMRQLNTEAFF.

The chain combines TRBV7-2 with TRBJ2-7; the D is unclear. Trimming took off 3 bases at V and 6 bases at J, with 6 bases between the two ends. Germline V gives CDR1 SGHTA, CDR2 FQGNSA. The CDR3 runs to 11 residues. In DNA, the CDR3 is TGTGCCAGCAGCTTCCTCCGCGAGCAGTACTTC. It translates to CASSFLREQYF.

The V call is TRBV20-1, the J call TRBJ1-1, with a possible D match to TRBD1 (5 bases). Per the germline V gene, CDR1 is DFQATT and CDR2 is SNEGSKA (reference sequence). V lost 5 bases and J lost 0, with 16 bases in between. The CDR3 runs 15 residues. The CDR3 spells CSARGGGHMNTEAFF. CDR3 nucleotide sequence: TGCAGTGCTCGCGGGGGAGGACACATGAACACTGAAGCTTTCTTT.

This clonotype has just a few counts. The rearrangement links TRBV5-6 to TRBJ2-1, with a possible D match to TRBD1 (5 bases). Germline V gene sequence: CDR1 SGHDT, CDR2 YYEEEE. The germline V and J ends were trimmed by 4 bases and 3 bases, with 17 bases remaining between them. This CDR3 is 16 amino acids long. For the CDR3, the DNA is TGTGCCAGCAGCATTCAACAGGCGAGATACTACAATGAGCAGTTCTTC. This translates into CASSIQQARYYNEQFF.

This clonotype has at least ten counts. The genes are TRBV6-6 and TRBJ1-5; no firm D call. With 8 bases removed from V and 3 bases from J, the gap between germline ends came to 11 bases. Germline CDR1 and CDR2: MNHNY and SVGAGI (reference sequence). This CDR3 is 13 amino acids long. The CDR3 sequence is CASQRTFNQPQHF. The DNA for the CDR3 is TGTGCCAGCCAACGTACCTTCAATCAGCCCCAGCATTTT.

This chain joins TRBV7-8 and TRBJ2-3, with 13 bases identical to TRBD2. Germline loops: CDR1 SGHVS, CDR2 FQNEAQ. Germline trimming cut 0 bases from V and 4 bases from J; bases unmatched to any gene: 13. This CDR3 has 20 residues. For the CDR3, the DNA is TGTGCCAGCAGCTTAGCGGGGGGACTAGCGGGGACCAGCCCAGCAGATACGCAGTATTTT. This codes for CASSLAGGLAGTSPADTQYF.

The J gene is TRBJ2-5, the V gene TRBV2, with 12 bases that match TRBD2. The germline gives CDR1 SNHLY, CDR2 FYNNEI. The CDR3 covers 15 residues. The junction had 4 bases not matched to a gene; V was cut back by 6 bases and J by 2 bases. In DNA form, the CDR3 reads TGTGCCAGCAGGGGGACTAGCGGGCGACAAGAGACCCAGTACTTC. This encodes CASRGTSGRQETQYF.

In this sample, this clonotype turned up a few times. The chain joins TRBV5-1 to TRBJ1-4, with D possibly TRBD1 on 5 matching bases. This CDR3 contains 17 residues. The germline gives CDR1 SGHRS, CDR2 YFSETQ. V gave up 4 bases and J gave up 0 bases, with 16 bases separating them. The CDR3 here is CASSLLRGGSTNEKLFF. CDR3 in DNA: TGCGCCAGCAGCCTCCTCCGTGGGGGATCAACTAATGAAAAACTGTTTTTT.

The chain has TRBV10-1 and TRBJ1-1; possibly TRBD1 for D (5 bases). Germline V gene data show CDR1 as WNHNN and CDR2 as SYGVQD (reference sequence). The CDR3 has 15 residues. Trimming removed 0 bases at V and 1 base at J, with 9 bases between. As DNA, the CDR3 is TGCGCCAGCAGTGAGTCTAGGCAGGGGAACACTGAAGCTTTCTTT. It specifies CASSESRQGNTEAFF.

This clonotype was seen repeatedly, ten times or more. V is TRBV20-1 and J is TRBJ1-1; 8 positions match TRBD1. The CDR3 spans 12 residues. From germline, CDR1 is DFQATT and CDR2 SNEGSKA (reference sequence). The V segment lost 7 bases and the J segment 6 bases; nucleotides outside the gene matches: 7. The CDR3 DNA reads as TGCAGTGTCGGACAGGGCGTAGCTGAAGCTTTCTTT. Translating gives CSVGQGVAEAFF.

Here the CDR3 DNA reads TGTGCCAGCCTGAGATTCTCTAGCACAGATACGCAGTATTTT. Residues: CASLRFSSTDTQYF. The rearrangement joins TRBV2 to TRBJ2-3; D remains unclear. The V end was cut by 8 bases, the J end by 0 bases, with 12 bases between. The CDR3 is 14 residues long. Germline V gene lookup returns CDR1 SNHLY and CDR2 FYNNEI.

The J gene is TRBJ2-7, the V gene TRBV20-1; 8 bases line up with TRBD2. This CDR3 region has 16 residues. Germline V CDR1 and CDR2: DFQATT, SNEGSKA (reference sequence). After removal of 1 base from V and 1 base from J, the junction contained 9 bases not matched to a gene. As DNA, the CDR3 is TGCAGTGCTAGAGGAGGGAGCGGGAGTCTTTCCTACGAGCAGTACTTC. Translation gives CSARGGSGSLSYEQYF.

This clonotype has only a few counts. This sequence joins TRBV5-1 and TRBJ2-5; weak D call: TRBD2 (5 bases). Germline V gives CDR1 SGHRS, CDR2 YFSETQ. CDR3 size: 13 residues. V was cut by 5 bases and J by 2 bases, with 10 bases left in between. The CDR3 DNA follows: TGCGCCAGCAGGCTTTGGGAGCAAGAGACCCAGTACTTC. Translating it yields CASRLWEQETQYF.

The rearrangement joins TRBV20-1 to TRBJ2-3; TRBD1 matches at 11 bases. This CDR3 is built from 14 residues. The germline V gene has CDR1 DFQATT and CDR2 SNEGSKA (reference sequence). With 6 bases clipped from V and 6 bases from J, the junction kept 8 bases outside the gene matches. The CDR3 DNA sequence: TGCAGTGCGGGATGGACAGGGGGCTCGGATACGCAGTATTTT. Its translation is CSAGWTGGSDTQYF.